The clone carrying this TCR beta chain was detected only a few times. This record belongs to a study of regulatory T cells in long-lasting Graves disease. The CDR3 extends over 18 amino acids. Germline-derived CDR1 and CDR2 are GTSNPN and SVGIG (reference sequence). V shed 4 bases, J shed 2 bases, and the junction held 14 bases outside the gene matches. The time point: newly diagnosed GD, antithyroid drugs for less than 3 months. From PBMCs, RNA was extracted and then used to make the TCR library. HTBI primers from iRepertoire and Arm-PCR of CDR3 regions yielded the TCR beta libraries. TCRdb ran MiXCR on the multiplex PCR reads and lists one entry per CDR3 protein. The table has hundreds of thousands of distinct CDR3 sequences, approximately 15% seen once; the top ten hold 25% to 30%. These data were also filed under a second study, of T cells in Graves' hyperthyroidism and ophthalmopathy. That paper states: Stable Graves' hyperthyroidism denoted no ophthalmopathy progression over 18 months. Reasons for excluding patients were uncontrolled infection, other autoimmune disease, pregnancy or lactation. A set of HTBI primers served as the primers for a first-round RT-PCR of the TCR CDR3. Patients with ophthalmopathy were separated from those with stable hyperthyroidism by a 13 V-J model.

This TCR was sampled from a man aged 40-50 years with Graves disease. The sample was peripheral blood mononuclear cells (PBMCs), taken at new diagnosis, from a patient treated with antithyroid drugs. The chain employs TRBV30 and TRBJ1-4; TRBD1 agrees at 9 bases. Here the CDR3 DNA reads TGTGCCTGGAAACAGGTTTCCGGGACAGGGAGCACTAATGAAAAACTGTTTTTT. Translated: CAWKQVSGTGSTNEKLFF.